This T cell receptor beta chain was found in a study of shared clonotypes between healthy human individuals. This CDR3 is built from 15 residues. With V trimmed by 7 bases and J by 9 bases, 11 bases remained unmatched. Germline V CDR1 and CDR2: SNHLY, FYNNEI. At a deep level, the assay was run. Each cell subset's genomic DNA was divided evenly among several immunoSEQ plates. Only in-frame clones appear in the TCRdb table, and some are missing; sequencing was by immunoSEQ multiplex PCR. Of fewer than 650,000 clones in the sample, around 80% were seen once. The chain has TRBV2 and TRBJ2-1; 11 nucleotides agree with TRBD1. Sequencing was carried out using PBMCs. The clonotype was recovered from a woman aged 35 to 49 in good health. Some clones in this sample may be carry-over from other donors' samples. CDR3 in amino acids: CASMSVDRGQGEQFF. DNA of the CDR3: TGTGCCAGCATGTCTGTGGACAGGGGGCAAGGTGAGCAGTTCTTC.